This T cell receptor beta chain stems from a study of blood T cell repertoires in COVID-19. Across the whole study: COVID-19 samples collected from the United States, Italy and Spain covered acute and convalescent phases.

V shed 3 bases and J shed 7 bases, with 9 bases lying between them. Germline V gene lookup returns CDR1 SQVTM and CDR2 ANQGSEA. The CDR3 is 11 amino acids. Authors' methods: It was from reference gene primer amplification that nucleated cell counts were estimated. Data came from immunoSEQ multiplex PCR; TCRdb stores just in-frame clones and leaves some out. V and J calls and clone size are given by that table; D and trimming were obtained from the DNA. The table shows around 70,000 clones, with roughly nine tenths occurring only once. Sequenced material: peripheral blood. The source of this sequence is a human donor in a cohort sampled during active COVID-19. This chain links TRBV29-1 with TRBJ2-5; weak D call: TRBD1 (5 bases). CDR3: CSVDRVGTQYF. The CDR3 region has the DNA TGCAGCGTTGACAGGGTTGGGACCCAGTACTTC.